This T cell receptor (beta chain) emerged from a study of shared clonotypes between healthy human individuals. Across the study: CD8 memory received one plate per donor, CD8 naive two, CD4 memory three and CD4 naive three.

As to this clone: Its antigen remains unidentified.

Study results and caveats: Larger richness was generally estimated for naive than memory subsets.

Donors, healthy HIV-negative adults, lacked recent acute infections or vaccinations. Memory CD4+ cells were the fraction left after CD45RA+ naive selection. Between the trimmed V and J ends, which lost 0 bases and 8 bases, there was a span of 13 bases. This CDR3 is built from 14 residues. The germline V gene encodes CDR1 MNHNS and CDR2 SASEGT. Repertoires were generated with immunoSEQ multiplex PCR, while TCRdb's copy carries only in-frame clones and drops some. Here the sample spans about 2.3 million clones, approximately 93% being singletons. The clonotype was recovered from a man aged 18-30 years in good health. Some clones in this sample may be carry-over from other donors' samples. The material sequenced was naive CD4+ T cells from PBMCs. Subset reported: CD45RA+ positively selected. V usage is TRBV6-1 and J usage is TRBJ1-2; D unclear. The CDR3 DNA reads TGTGCCAGCAGTGAAGCGAGGCCATATAGGGGCTACACCTTC. Its protein is CASSEARPYRGYTF.